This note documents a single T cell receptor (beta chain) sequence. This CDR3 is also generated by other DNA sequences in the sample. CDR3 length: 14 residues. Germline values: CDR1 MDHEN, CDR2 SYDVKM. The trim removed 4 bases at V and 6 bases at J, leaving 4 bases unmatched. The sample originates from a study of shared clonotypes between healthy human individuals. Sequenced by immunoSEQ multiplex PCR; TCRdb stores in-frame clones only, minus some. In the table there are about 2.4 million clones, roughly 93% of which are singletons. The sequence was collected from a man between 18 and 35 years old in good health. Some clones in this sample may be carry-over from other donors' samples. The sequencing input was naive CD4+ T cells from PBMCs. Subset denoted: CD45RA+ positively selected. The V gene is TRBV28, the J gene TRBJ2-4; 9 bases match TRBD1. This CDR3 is CASSSQGARNIQYF. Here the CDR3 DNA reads TGTGCCAGCAGTTCACAGGGGGCGAGAAACATTCAGTACTTC.